This TCR beta chain was observed in a study of cytomegalovirus exposure and HLA in healthy donors. Germline assignment: CDR1 MNHEY and CDR2 SVGAGI. V was trimmed by 2 bases and J by 1 base, leaving 13 bases between them. The CDR3 consists of 16 residues. PCR was performed using 60 Vbeta and 13 Jbeta primers. The method was immunoSEQ multiplex PCR; TCRdb's version includes in-frame clones alone and lacks a portion of them. The table has about 170,000 clones, around 75% seen once. The chain is built from TRBV6-5 and TRBJ2-3; D gene unclear. Material: PBMCs. The receptor's source is a male donor in good health and CMV-seronegative. The CDR3 sequence is CASSYVGGQGTDTQYF. The CDR3 DNA reads TGTGCCAGCAGTTACGTTGGTGGCCAGGGCACAGATACGCAGTATTTT.